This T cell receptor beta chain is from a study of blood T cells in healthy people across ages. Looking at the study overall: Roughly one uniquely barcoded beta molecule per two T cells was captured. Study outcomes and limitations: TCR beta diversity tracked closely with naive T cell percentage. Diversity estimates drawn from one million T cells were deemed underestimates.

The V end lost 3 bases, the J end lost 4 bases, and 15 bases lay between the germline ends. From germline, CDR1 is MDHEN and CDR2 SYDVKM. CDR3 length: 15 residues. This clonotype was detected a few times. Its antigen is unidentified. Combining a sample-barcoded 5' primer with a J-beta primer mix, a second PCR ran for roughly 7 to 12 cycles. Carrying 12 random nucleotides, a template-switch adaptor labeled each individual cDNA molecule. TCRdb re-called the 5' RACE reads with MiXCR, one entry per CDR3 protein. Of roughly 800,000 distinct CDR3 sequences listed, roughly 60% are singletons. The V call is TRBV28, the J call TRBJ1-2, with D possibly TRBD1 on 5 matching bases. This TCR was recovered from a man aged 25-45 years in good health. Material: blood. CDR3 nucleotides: TGTGCCAGCAGTTTTCTGGCGGGGGTTGGCTATGGCTACACCTTC. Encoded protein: CASSFLAGVGYGYTF.